The TCR beta chain under discussion was sequenced for a study of T cells in localized non-small cell lung cancer. The CDR3 extends over 18 amino acids. The germline CDR1 and CDR2 sequences are KGHSH and LQKENI. Trimming cost V 3 bases and J 0 bases, with 18 bases left between them. Sequencing was performed with immunoSEQ multiplex PCR; in TCRdb, only in-frame clones are kept and a portion is missing. The table shows 28,000 or so clones, with over 80% occurring only once. The origin of this receptor is a male donor older than 55 with stage I lung adenocarcinoma. Sequences were derived from peripheral blood, sampled before any cancer treatment. This chain joins TRBV18 and TRBJ1-5; perhaps TRBD1 as D (5 bases). CDR3 loop: CASSPTRGWGYSNQPQHF. The CDR3 DNA reads TGTGCCAGCTCACCGACACGGGGGTGGGGATATAGCAATCAGCCCCAGCATTTT.